A single sample gave rise to the 10 T cell receptor beta chains below, sequenced in a study of T cells in Graves' hyperthyroidism and ophthalmopathy. TCR beta CDR3 sequences were amplified from RNA transcripts. The HTBI primer set served for first-round RT-PCR of the TCR CDR3. Via MiXCR, TCRdb re-called the multiplex PCR reads, giving one row per CDR3 protein. The sample shows approximately 98,000 distinct CDR3 sequences, about 40% of them seen only once. The sequencing input was peripheral blood or thyroid tissue (not recorded which). Every receptor here comes from a woman in her 30s with Graves' hyperthyroidism.

CDR3 sequence: CASSVGGSSYEQYF. The CDR3 DNA reads as TGTGCCAGCAGCGTAGGGGGGAGCTCCTACGAGCAGTACTTC. This sequence joins TRBV9 and TRBJ2-7, with D tentatively TRBD1 or TRBD2 (5 bases each). Per germline, CDR1 SGDLS and CDR2 YYNGEE. Trimming stripped 0 bases from V and 0 bases from J, with 7 bases between. The CDR3 loop spans 14 amino acids.

This clonotype was observed at least ten times. An end of the junction does not agree with germline; a read error may underlie this. This chain uses TRBV10-3 with TRBJ2-2; 8 bases are a match to TRBD1. The CDR3 contains 16 residues. Germline V gene lookup returns CDR1 ENHRY and CDR2 SYGVKD. CDR3 region: CVISDSQGADTGELFF. In DNA form, the CDR3 reads TGTGTCATCAGTGACTCTCAGGGGGCAGACACCGGGGAGCTGTTTTTT.

The rearrangement links TRBV6-6 to TRBJ1-6; D is unresolved. Trimming left V 4 bases short and J 7 bases short, with 11 bases between. CDR3 size: 14 residues. Germline CDR1 and CDR2: MNHNY and SVGAGI (reference sequence). CDR3 in amino acids: CASSFYTGNSPLHF. The CDR3 coding sequence is TGTGCCAGCAGTTTTTATACGGGGAATTCACCCCTCCACTTT.

V and J are TRBV5-8 and TRBJ2-7; 8 bases are shared with TRBD2. J lost 3 bases, V lost 2 bases, and 1 base had no gene match. Germline V lookup: CDR1 SGHTS, CDR2 YDEGEE. The CDR3 is 13 amino acids. CDR3 nucleotides: TGTGCCAGCAGCTTCCTAGCGGGCTACGAGCAGTACTTC. Its protein product is CASSFLAGYEQYF.

The chain is built from TRBV5-4 and TRBJ1-2, with D uncertain. Germline V gene lookup returns CDR1 SGHNT and CDR2 YYREEE (reference sequence). Trimming took off 1 base at V and 3 bases at J, with 7 bases between the two ends. The CDR3 runs 13 residues. The CDR3 nucleotides read TGTGCCAGCAGCTTGAATAGGGACTATGGCTACACCTTC. Protein: CASSLNRDYGYTF.

The chain joins TRBV28 to TRBJ1-2; TRBD1 is a possible D gene (6 bases). The V end lost 6 bases, the J end lost 8 bases, and 19 bases lay between the germline ends. The CDR3 runs 14 residues. Germline V gene sequence: CDR1 MDHEN, CDR2 SYDVKM. As DNA, the CDR3 is TGTGCCAGCAGCCAAATCGGGGCAGGGGCGGGCTACACCTTC. Translated: CASSQIGAGAGYTF.

This clonotype came up once. One base away lies a much larger clone, so this may be a sequencing read error. The genes are TRBV28 and TRBJ1-1; D uncertain. CDR1 and CDR2 (germline): MDHEN, SYDVKM. The length of the CDR3 is 12 residues. The CDR3 bases are TGTGCCAGCAGTTCCCTGAAGGCTGAAGCTGTCTTT. Translation: CASSSLKAEAVF.

CDR3 amino acids: CASSRPGLAGLQETQYF. Here the CDR3 DNA reads TGTGCCAGCAGCAGACCGGGACTAGCGGGACTTCAAGAGACCCAGTACTTC. The rearrangement uses TRBV7-2 and TRBJ2-7; 13 bases line up with TRBD2. The assigned J gene may be wrong: the sequence end matches TRBJ2-5 better. This CDR3 is 17 amino acids long. Germline V gene sequence: CDR1 SGHTA, CDR2 FQGNSA.

Ten or more counts support this clonotype. The gene calls are TRBV5-1 and TRBJ1-1, with D uncertain. The V end lost 4 bases, the J end lost 4 bases, and 17 bases lay between the germline ends. Germline CDR1 reads SGHRS; CDR2 reads YFSETQ. The CDR3 contains 15 residues. CDR3 DNA sequence: TGCGCCAGCAGCCCATTCGGGTCCGACGGCACTGAAGCTTTCTTT. Translating it yields CASSPFGSDGTEAFF. Complete variable domain (other parts from reference TRBV5-1 and TRBJ1-1): KAGVTQTPRYLIKTRGQQVTLSCSPISGHRSVSWYQQTPGQGLQFLFEYFSETQRNKGNFPGRFSGRQFSNSRSEMNVSTLELGDSALYLCASSPFGSDGTEAFFGQGTRLTVV.

The V and J genes are TRBV5-6 and TRBJ2-5, with 9 bases lining up with TRBD2. This CDR3 contains 15 residues. V was clipped by 0 bases and J by 2 bases; unmatched bases: 2. Germline lookup yields CDR1 SGHDT and CDR2 YYEEEE. CDR3 loop: CASSLVLAGQETQYF. The CDR3 DNA reads TGTGCCAGCAGCTTGGTCCTAGCGGGACAAGAGACCCAGTACTTC.